The source of this T cell receptor (beta chain) is a study of shared clonotypes between healthy human individuals. Study background: A donor's plate count was three for CD4 naive and three for CD4 memory; CD8 naive had two and CD8 memory one.

This CDR3 has 13 amino acids. V was trimmed by 8 bases and J by 2 bases, leaving 12 bases between them. CDR1 is SNHLY, CDR2 FYNNEI, per germline. Replicate PCRs run on sorted subsets employed around 200 ng DNA, roughly 30,000 T cell genomes. The table came from immunoSEQ multiplex PCR; TCRdb's copy has only in-frame clones and leaves some out. This table has approximately 600,000 clones, 95% appearing once. Study conclusions and caveats: Naive CD4 clonotype sharing across a few donors was approximately 5%.

Naive CD8 cells were CD45RO-negative, positively selected for CCR7, excluding terminally differentiated effector memory CD45RA+ cells. This clone was picked up one time. What it recognizes is unknown. The sequence came from a woman between 25 and 40 years old in good health. Sequenced material: naive CD8+ T cells sorted from blood. The chain recombines TRBV2 with TRBJ2-5; D gene unclear. This chain's CDR3 is CASGIIRQETQYF. The DNA of the CDR3 is TGTGCCAGCGGGATAATACGACAAGAGACCCAGTACTTC.